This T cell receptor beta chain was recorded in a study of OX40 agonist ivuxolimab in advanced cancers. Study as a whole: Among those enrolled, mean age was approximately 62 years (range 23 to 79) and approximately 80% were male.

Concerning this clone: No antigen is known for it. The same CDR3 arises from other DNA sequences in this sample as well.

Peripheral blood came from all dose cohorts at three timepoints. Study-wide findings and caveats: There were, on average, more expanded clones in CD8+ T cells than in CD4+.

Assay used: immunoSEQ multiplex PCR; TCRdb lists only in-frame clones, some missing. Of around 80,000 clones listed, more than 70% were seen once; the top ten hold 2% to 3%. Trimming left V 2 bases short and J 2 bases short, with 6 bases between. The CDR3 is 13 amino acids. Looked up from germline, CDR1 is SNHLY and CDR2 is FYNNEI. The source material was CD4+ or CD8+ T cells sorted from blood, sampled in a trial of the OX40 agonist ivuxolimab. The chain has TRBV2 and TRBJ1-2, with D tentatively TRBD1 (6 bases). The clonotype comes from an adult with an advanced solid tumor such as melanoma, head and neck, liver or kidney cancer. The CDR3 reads CASSEQGNYGYTF. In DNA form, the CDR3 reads TGTGCCAGCAGTGAACAGGGGAACTATGGCTACACCTTC.